This T cell receptor beta chain was sequenced during a study of cytomegalovirus exposure and HLA in healthy donors. Regarding the study as a whole: Common viral pathogens were later found to be apparently linked to several of the most significant clusters. According to an earlier analysis, most TCR beta V segments yielded productive rearrangements about 87% or about 30% of the time.

Vbeta (60) and Jbeta (13) primers were used in the PCR. Sequencing was performed with immunoSEQ multiplex PCR; in TCRdb, only in-frame clones are kept and a portion is missing. The table lists 160,000 or so clones, over 80% of them singletons. As to this clone: Its antigen is not identified.

Germline V gene data show CDR1 as SNHLY and CDR2 as FYNNEI. V gave up 3 bases and J gave up 0 bases, with 10 bases separating them. The CDR3 has 15 amino acids. The rearrangement links TRBV2 to TRBJ2-3; no reliable D call. This TCR came from a male donor in good health and CMV-seropositive. Source material: PBMCs. The CDR3 nucleotides are TGTGCCAGCAGTGACCCTGGAGCTAGCACAGATACGCAGTATTTT. Protein sequence: CASSDPGASTDTQYF.